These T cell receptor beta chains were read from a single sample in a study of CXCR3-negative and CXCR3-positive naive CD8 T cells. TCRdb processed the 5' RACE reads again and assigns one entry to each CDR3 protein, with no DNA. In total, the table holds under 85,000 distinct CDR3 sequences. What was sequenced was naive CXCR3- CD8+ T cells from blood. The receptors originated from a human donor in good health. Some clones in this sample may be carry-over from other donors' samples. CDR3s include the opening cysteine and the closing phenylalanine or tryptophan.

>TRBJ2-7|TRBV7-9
CASSLVVRGWHEQYF
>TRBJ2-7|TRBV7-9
CASSLDPSGSYEQYF
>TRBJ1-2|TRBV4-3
CASSQDADLYYGYTF
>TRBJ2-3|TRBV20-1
CSARIQSLRGDTQYF
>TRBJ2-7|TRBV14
CASSQLGVEQYF
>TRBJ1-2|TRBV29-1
CSVLGQGAQGYTF
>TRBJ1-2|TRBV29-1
CSGRDGDMDGYTF
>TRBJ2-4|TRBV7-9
CASSLAGTSGLLAKNIQYF
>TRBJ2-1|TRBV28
CASSPQGLSYNEQFF
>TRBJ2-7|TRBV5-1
CASSSPGTGGPREQYF
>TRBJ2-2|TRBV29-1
CSVPGQNTGELFF
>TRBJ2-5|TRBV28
CASSLLTPSGRGVTQYF
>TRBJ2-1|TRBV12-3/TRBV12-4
CASIDRGRPNNEQFF
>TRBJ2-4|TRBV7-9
CASSPDIPTLAKNIQYF
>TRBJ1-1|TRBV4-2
CASSQGTLGVRTEAFF
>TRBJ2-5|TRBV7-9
CASSMGLLQETQYF
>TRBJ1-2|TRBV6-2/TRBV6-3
CASSYPSLYGYTF
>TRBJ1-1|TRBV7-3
CASSSDSQNTEAFF
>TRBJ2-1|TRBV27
CASSPGLAGLVYNEQFF
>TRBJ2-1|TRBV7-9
CGCGDELTPYNEQFF
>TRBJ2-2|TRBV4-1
CASSGVGGLQPGELFF
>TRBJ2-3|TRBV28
CASSYPGLAGGADTQYF
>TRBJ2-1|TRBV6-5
CASSYGRTEQFF
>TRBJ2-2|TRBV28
CASSLLSGILSSTGELFF
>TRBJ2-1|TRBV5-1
CASSPGTLSSYNEQFF
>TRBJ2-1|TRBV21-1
CASSWTLGTSGGDRKDEQFF
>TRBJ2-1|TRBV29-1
CSVEGYNEQFF
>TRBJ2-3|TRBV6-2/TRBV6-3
CASGGARGPDTQYF
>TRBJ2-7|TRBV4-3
CASSQVANYEQYF
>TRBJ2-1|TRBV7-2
CASSPAGDNEQFF
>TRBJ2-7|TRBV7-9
CASSQAGAYEQYF
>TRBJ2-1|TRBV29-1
CSVEGGVGTNEQFF
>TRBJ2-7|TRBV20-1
CSARPGTRFYEQYF
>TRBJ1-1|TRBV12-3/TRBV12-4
CASSPFNDRGKTEAFF
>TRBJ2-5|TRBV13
CASSLVGPGETQYF
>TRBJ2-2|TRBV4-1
CASSQVVLNTGELFF
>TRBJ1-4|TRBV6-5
CASSYSPGATNEKLFF
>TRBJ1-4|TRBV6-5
CASSESGNGGEKLFF
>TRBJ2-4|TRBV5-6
CASSLAFLRDIQYF
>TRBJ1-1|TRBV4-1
CASSQGVLNTEAFF
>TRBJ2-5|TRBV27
CARSPKRERETQYF
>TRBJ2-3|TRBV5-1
CASSLFTPRADTQYF
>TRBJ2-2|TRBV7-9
CASSYILRTRDTGELFF
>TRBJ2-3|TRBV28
CASSSSGERTDTQYF
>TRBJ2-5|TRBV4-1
CASSQWTGSETQYF
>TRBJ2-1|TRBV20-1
CSARGGTSGRASEQFF
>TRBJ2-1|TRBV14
CASSQRAEAFF
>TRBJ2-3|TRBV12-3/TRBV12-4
CASNPRRLAYTDTQYF
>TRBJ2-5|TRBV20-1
CSASSYRQETQYF
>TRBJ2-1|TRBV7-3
CASSLGSSTYNEQFF
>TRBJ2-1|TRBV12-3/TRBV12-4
CASSLGVEQFF
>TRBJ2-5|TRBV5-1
CASSTRLATSLGETQYF
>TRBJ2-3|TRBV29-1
CSVEGAGAQDTQYF
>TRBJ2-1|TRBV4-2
CASSQDGGYNEQFF
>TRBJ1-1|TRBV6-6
CASSPGGRYEAFF
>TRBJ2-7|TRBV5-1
CASMEGGHGFEQYF
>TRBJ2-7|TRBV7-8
CASSLESGSYEQYF
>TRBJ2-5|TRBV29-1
CSVEGMRGGPGETQYF
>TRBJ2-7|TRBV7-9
CASSLTFGDEAYEQYF
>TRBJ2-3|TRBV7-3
CASSLGYGGSTDTQYF